This TCR beta chain was identified during a study of blood T cell repertoires in COVID-19. Study context: Acute and convalescent COVID-19 samples came from the United States, Italy and Spain. From T cells, B-cell-depleted T cells, or PBMCs came the material, which was cDNA or gDNA.

Trimming removed 3 bases at V and 5 bases at J, with 11 bases between. The germline V gene has CDR1 PRHDT and CDR2 FYEKMQ (reference sequence). The CDR3 contains 13 residues. Authors' processing steps: Amplified reference gene primers provided the basis for estimating nucleated cell counts. Clones were sequenced by immunoSEQ multiplex PCR, and TCRdb holds only the in-frame ones, with some missing. V, J and clone size are taken as reported in that table, and D and trimming were inferred from the DNA itself. The table lists about 100,000 clones, approximately 86% of them singletons. Sequencing was done on a sample of peripheral blood. The gene calls are TRBV13 and TRBJ2-7; D is undetermined. The TCR was taken from a man in his forties or fifties with active or convalescent COVID-19. The CDR3 DNA is TGTGCCAGCAGCTTCTCAGGTTTCCACGAGCAGTACTTC. Translation: CASSFSGFHEQYF.